This entry features one T cell receptor (beta chain) sequence. The data derive from a study of control samples from healthy donors and cancer patients. The assay was immunoSEQ multiplex PCR, and TCRdb's table has in-frame clones only and misses some. The data contain around 250,000 clones, about 80% of them singletons. The CDR3 extends over 14 amino acids. From germline, CDR1 is MNHEY and CDR2 SMNVEV (reference sequence). J gave up 2 bases and V 10 bases, and 5 bases lay outside the gene matches. This receptor was obtained from a woman aged 60-75 years with lung cancer. The sample was PBMCs. The rearrangement uses TRBV27 and TRBJ2-2; TRBD1 matches at 9 bases. The CDR3 region has the DNA TGTGCCACGAGGGGACAGGGCAACACCGGGGAGCTGTTTTTT. Amino acid sequence: CATRGQGNTGELFF.